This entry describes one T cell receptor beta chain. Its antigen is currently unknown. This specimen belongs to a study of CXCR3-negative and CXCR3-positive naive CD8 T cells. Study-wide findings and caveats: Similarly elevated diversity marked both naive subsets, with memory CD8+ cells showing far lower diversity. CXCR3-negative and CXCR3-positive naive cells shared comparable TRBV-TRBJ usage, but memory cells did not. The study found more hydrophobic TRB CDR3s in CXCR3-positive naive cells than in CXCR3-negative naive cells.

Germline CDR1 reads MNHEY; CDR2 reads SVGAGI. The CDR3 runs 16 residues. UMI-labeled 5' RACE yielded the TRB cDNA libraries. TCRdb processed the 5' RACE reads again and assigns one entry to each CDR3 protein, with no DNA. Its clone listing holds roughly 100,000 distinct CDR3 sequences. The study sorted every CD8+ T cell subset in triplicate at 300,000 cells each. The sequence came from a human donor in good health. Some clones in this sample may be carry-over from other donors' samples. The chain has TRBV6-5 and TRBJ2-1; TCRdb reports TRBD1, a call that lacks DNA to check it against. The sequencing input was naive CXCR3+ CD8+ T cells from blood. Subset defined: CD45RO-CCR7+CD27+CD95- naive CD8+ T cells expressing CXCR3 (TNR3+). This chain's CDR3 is CASSFSTGEANNEQFF.